The present entry profiles one T cell receptor beta chain with its context. This entry comes from a study of blood T cell repertoires in COVID-19. Recruits, aged about 18 to 100 years, lived in 24 US areas. Recovery meant two consecutive negative NP/OP PCR tests, professional clearance, or resolved symptoms. The CDR3 has 15 residues. Trimming cost V 6 bases and J 1 base, with 15 bases left between them. Germline values: CDR1 WSHSY, CDR2 SAAADI. Using immunoSEQ multiplex PCR, the repertoire was profiled, and TCRdb retains in-frame clones only, with some absent. The table records under 450,000 clones, roughly 84% of them present only once.

The TCR originated in a woman aged 25-40 years who had recovered from COVID-19. This chain links TRBV10-2 with TRBJ1-2; TRBD1 might be the D (5 bases). Sample: PBMCs or T cells enriched from blood (not recorded which). The CDR3 spells CASSFQGTGNYGYTF. The DNA of the CDR3 is TGCGCCAGCAGCTTTCAGGGAACGGGTAACTATGGCTACACCTTC.